The text below deals with one T cell receptor (beta chain). Its antigen is still unknown. Generated by immunoSEQ multiplex PCR, the TCRdb table keeps only in-frame clones and is missing some. Counted here are tens of thousands of clones, 84% occurring once; the ten biggest clones make up roughly 4.4%. At baseline, cycle 4 day 1, and cycle 7 day 1, blood was sampled. This entry comes from a study of OX40 agonist ivuxolimab in advanced cancers. Whole-study results and caveats: Expanded clones belonging to CD8+ T cells outnumbered, on average, those of CD4+. Among the least clonally expanded were partial responders at 0.1-3.0 mg/kg.

The clonotype comes from an adult with an advanced solid tumor such as melanoma, head and neck, liver or kidney cancer. Sample: CD4+ or CD8+ T cells sorted from blood, taken in a trial of the OX40 agonist ivuxolimab.

The CDR3 sequence: CASTRGASTGELFF. The CDR3 bases are TGTGCCAGTACTAGGGGGGCGAGCACCGGGGAGCTGTTTTTT. This chain connects TRBV19 to TRBJ2-2; perhaps D is TRBD1 or TRBD2 (6 bases each). Germline V gives CDR1 LNHDA, CDR2 SQIVND (reference sequence). Trimming removed 7 bases at V and 4 bases at J, with 13 bases between. The CDR3 is made up of 14 amino acids.